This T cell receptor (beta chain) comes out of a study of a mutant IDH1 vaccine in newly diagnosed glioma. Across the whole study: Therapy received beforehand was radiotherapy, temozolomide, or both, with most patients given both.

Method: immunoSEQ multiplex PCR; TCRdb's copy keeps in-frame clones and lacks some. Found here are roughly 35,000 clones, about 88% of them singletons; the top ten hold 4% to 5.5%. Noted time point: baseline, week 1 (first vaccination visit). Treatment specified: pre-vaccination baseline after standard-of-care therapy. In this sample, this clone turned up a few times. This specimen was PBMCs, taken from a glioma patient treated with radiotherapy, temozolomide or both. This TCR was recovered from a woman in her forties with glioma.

For the CDR3, the DNA is TGTGCCTGGAGTGTGGCACAGGTTAACGAGCAGTACTTC. Translating it yields CAWSVAQVNEQYF. The chain is built from TRBV30 and TRBJ2-7; tentatively, D is TRBD1 (5 bases). The CDR3 length is 13 residues. With 0 bases removed from V and 5 bases from J, the gap between germline ends came to 11 bases. CDR1 is GTSNPN, CDR2 SVGIG, per germline (reference sequence).